A single sample gave rise to the 2 T cell receptor beta chains below, sequenced in a study of blood T cell repertoires in COVID-19. The assay was immunoSEQ multiplex PCR, and TCRdb's table has in-frame clones only and misses some. The data hold about 170,000 clones, with around 90% observed a single time. The specimen sequenced was peripheral blood. Source of these receptors: a woman in her forties or fifties with acute or convalescent COVID-19.

The chain recombines TRBV7-9 with TRBJ1-2, with 7 bases fitting TRBD1. The junction had 10 bases not matched to a gene; V was cut back by 5 bases and J by 4 bases. Germline V CDR1 and CDR2: SEHNR, FQNEAQ (reference sequence). This CDR3 spans 15 amino acids. CDR3 sequence reads: CASSATGQRFYGYTF. DNA of the CDR3: TGTGCCAGCAGCGCTACGGGACAGAGGTTCTATGGCTACACCTTC.

This chain links TRBV7-2 with TRBJ2-1; D perhaps matches TRBD2 (6 bases). This CDR3 contains 15 residues. The V end was cut by 5 bases, the J end by 0 bases, with 11 bases between. Germline-derived CDR1 and CDR2 are SGHTA and FQGNSA. CDR3 protein: CASSEGTYSYNEQFF. CDR3 nucleotides: TGTGCCAGCAGCGAAGGGACTTACTCCTACAATGAGCAGTTCTTC.